This TCR beta chain emerged from a study of CD8 T cells in Susac syndrome. Overall study context: There were Susac syndrome patients who were therapy-naive at blood draw, others on corticosteroids, and others on intravenous immunoglobulin alone.

Sequencing targeted TCR beta in blood CD8+ and CD4+ T cells. Isolation of CD8+ and CD4+ T cells was performed negatively, whereas enrichment of TEMRA cells was done by FACS. With random hexamers, roughly 0.45 to 1 ug RNA was reverse transcribed. The authors amplified TCR beta CDR3 across 54 Vbeta and 13 Jbeta using immunoSEQ multiplex PCR. MiXCR was run by TCRdb on the immunoSEQ multiplex PCR reads, yielding one entry per CDR3 protein. The sample has about 240,000 distinct CDR3 sequences, less than 96% seen once. Germline lookup yields CDR1 SGDLS and CDR2 YYNGEE. The germline V and J ends were trimmed by 2 bases and 0 bases, with 12 bases remaining between them. This CDR3 spans 17 amino acids.

Sequenced: CD4+ T cells from PBMCs. The rearrangement links TRBV9 to TRBJ2-6; the D gene is possibly TRBD1 (5 bases). This receptor was identified in a human donor with Susac syndrome. CDR3 sequence (DNA): TGTGCCAGCAGCGTGGGGCTATCCCTCTCTGGGGCCAACGTCCTGACTTTC. Translating gives CASSVGLSLSGANVLTF.